A selection of T cell receptor beta chains follows, all from one sample in a study of PD-1 blockade in classical Hodgkin lymphoma. Profiled with immunoSEQ multiplex PCR; TCRdb holds only in-frame clones, not every one. The sample carries 20,000 to 30,000 clones, more than 75% recorded once. Sequenced here: peripheral blood mononuclear cells (PBMCs), sampled before the second cycle of nivolumab. These receptors were obtained from a human donor with classical Hodgkin lymphoma. Both conserved end residues are part of each CDR3. The order of the fields is J gene, clone size, V gene, D gene, CDR3 protein, CDR3 DNA. D genes are given only for firm matches. For some rows the clone size is stated as once, few or many, or as a class when expanded; others skip it.

TRBJ2-7,-,TRBV4-2,TRBD1,CASSQGQDRTYEQYF,TGTGCCAGCAGCCAGGGACAGGACCGAACCTACGAGCAGTACTTC
TRBJ2-1,once,TRBV6-4,TRBD1,CASSDSVTGGYNEQFF,TGTGCCAGCAGTGACTCCGTGACAGGGGGCTACAATGAGCAGTTCTTC
TRBJ1-6,few,TRBV27,-,CASSPRDFGAPLHF,TGTGCCAGCAGTCCTCGGGATTTCGGGGCACCCCTCCACTTT
TRBJ1-4,-,TRBV28,-,CASSFTSHGRNEKLFF,TGTGCCAGCAGTTTCACCTCCCACGGACGTAATGAAAAACTGTTTTTT
TRBJ1-4,-,TRBV14,TRBD1,CASSHIRQGVNEKLFF,TGTGCCAGCAGCCACATAAGACAGGGGGTAAATGAAAAACTGTTTTTT
TRBJ2-5,-,TRBV7-3,TRBD2,CASSLTGTSGQETQYF,TGTGCCAGCAGCTTAACTGGGACTAGCGGGCAAGAGACCCAGTACTTC
TRBJ2-7,-,TRBV28,-,CATTRTGVWNEQYF,TGTGCCACCACTAGAACTGGGGTTTGGAACGAGCAGTACTTC
TRBJ1-1,once,TRBV5-1,TRBD1,CASSLQGRDTEAFF,TGCGCCAGCAGCCTACAGGGGAGGGACACTGAAGCTTTCTTT
TRBJ2-2,-,TRBV28,-,CASSTPRDKGYTGELFF,TGTGCCAGCAGTACTCCCCGGGACAAGGGTTACACCGGGGAGCTGTTTTTT
TRBJ1-1,-,TRBV2,-,CASSLIGGGNTEAFF,TGTGCCAGCAGCCTAATCGGGGGAGGGAACACTGAAGCTTTCTTT
TRBJ2-6,-,TRBV11-2,-,CAGAPSGANVLTF,TGTGCTGGAGCGCCCTCTGGGGCCAACGTCCTGACTTTC
TRBJ2-1,-,TRBV5-1,-,CASSLEPGSYNEQFF,TGCGCCAGCAGCTTGGAGCCAGGGTCCTACAATGAGCAGTTCTTC
TRBJ1-2,-,TRBV5-6,-,CASSPTGTAAYGYTF,TGTGCCAGCAGCCCCACCGGGACGGCCGCTTATGGCTACACCTTC
TRBJ1-4,once,TRBV5-8,-,CASSYRVINEKLFF,TGTGCCAGCAGCTACAGGGTTATTAATGAAAAACTGTTTTTT
TRBJ2-1,-,TRBV19,-,CASSIGTGPYNEQFF,TGTGCCAGTAGTATAGGTACGGGGCCCTACAATGAGCAGTTCTTC